The 3 T cell receptor beta chains reported below all come from one sample, sequenced in a study of control samples from healthy donors and cancer patients. Using immunoSEQ multiplex PCR, the repertoire was profiled, and TCRdb retains in-frame clones only, with some absent. The table records roughly 190,000 clones, about nine tenths of them present only once. Sequencing was carried out using blood. The receptors originated from a woman under 40 in good health.

This chain connects TRBV11-3 to TRBJ2-1; D is perhaps TRBD1 (5 bases). The germline V gene encodes CDR1 SGHNT and CDR2 YENEEA. With 5 bases removed from V and 0 bases from J, the gap between germline ends came to 11 bases. The CDR3 totals 15 residues. CDR3 protein: CASSEDRSSYNEQFF. CDR3 sequence (DNA): TGTGCCAGCAGCGAAGACAGAAGCTCCTACAATGAGCAGTTCTTC.

This clone was detected once. V gene TRBV19 combines with J gene TRBJ2-2; 7 bases match TRBD2. The CDR3 covers 15 residues. Germline CDR1 and CDR2: LNHDA and SQIVND (reference sequence). V gave up 4 bases and J gave up 0 bases; unmatched junction bases: 2. The CDR3 DNA reads as TGTGCCAGTAGTAAACTAGCGCCGAACACCGGGGAGCTGTTTTTT. Translated: CASSKLAPNTGELFF.

CDR3 in amino acids: CASSPGQYGTEAFF. The CDR3 nucleotides are TGTGCCAGCAGCCCCGGACAGTACGGCACTGAAGCTTTCTTT. This sequence joins TRBV11-2 and TRBJ1-1; TRBD1 is a possible D gene (6 bases). This CDR3 contains 14 residues. Trimming stripped 5 bases from V and 4 bases from J, with 14 bases between. The V gene's germline CDR1 is SGHAT and CDR2 FQNNGV.